These 22 T cell receptor beta chains were sequenced from one sample in a study of blood T cell repertoires in COVID-19 (dated by TCRdb to 2018 to 2020). Libraries came from the immunoSEQ multiplex PCR assay. TCRdb obtained this table from immuneACCESS and retained in-frame rearrangements with V and J assigned. These tables miss some clones; where compared with another copy, unresolved V genes account for less than half of the shortfall, and the remainder is unexplained. Counted in this sample were under 250,000 clones; around nine tenths of them appeared once. The ten most abundant clones make up under 2% of the sample. Sequences were obtained from peripheral blood. The receptors derive from a woman aged 55 to 70 who had recovered from COVID-19.

The rearrangement links TRBV19 to TRBJ2-7, with 7 bases matching TRBD1. CDR3 size: 14 residues. V shed 4 bases, J shed 2 bases, and the junction held 5 bases outside the gene matches. Germline-derived CDR1 and CDR2 are LNHDA and SQIVND (reference sequence). This CDR3 reads CASSTRTGAYEQYF. CDR3 bases: TGTGCCAGTAGTACCCGGACAGGAGCCTACGAGCAGTACTTC. Full variable domain (missing parts from reference TRBV19 and TRBJ2-7): DGGITQSPKYLFRKEGQNVTLSCEQNLNHDAMYWYRQDPGQGLRLIYYSQIVNDFQKGDIAEGYSVSREKKESFPLTVTSAQKNPTAFYLCASSTRTGAYEQYFGPGTRLTVT.

The chain employs TRBV2 and TRBJ2-7, with D possibly TRBD1 on 6 matching bases. Per germline, CDR1 SNHLY and CDR2 FYNNEI. CDR3 length equals 14 residues. Trimming shortened V by 7 bases and J by 5 bases, and 18 bases separated the two germline ends. This CDR3 is CASKSTGRSDEQYF. The CDR3 bases are TGTGCCAGCAAAAGTACAGGGAGATCGGACGAGCAGTACTTC.

J is TRBJ1-5 and V is TRBV27, with 11 positions matching TRBD1. Germline V CDR1 and CDR2: MNHEY, SMNVEV (reference sequence). V gave up 3 bases and J gave up 5 bases; unmatched junction bases: 9. This CDR3 is built from 17 residues. The CDR3 loop is CASSFQRGTGGDQPQHF. CDR3 sequence (DNA): TGTGCCAGCAGTTTTCAGCGAGGGACAGGGGGGGATCAGCCCCAGCATTTT.

This clone was counted a few times. The genes are TRBV7-9 and TRBJ2-1, with 8 bases identical to TRBD2. The CDR3 loop spans 16 amino acids. Germline V CDR1 and CDR2: SEHNR, FQNEAQ (reference sequence). The V gene end was trimmed by 8 bases and the J gene end by 2 bases; junction bases not matched to a gene: 11. As DNA, the CDR3 is TGTGCCAGCGGCCCTTGGGGGCGGGGGGCCTACAATGAGCAGTTCTTC. Amino acid sequence: CASGPWGRGAYNEQFF.

The chain is built from TRBV19 and TRBJ2-2; maybe TRBD1 (6 bases). Per germline, CDR1 LNHDA and CDR2 SQIVND (reference sequence). V lost 6 bases, J lost 1 base, and 12 bases lay in between. The CDR3 is made up of 15 amino acids. The CDR3 DNA reads TGTGCCAGTAGCATCCAGGACAGGAACACCGGGGAGCTGTTTTTT. Residues: CASSIQDRNTGELFF.

The chain couples TRBV6-5 to TRBJ2-1; 7 nucleotides agree with TRBD1. The CDR3 length is 14 residues. Losses at the gene ends were 5 bases for V and 4 bases for J; bases not matched to a gene: 5. Germline V gene sequence: CDR1 MNHEY, CDR2 SVGAGI. The CDR3 loop is CASSTGVQYNEQFF. CDR3 DNA: TGTGCCAGCAGTACAGGGGTTCAATACAATGAGCAGTTCTTC.

This clone has only a few counts. The chain carries TRBV12-5 and TRBJ2-1, with D tentatively TRBD2 (6 bases). V lost 4 bases and J 14 bases, leaving 12 bases between the germline ends. The CDR3 is 11 amino acids. CDR1 and CDR2 (germline): LGHNT, FRNRAP. The CDR3 loop is CASGSRLDKFF. The DNA of the CDR3 is TGTGCTAGTGGTTCTCGACTAGATAAGTTCTTC.

The chain links TRBV7-2 to TRBJ1-6; TRBD1 matches 11 bases. The CDR3 consists of 16 residues. Trimming cost V 4 bases and J 9 bases; bases outside gene matches: 8. Germline V lookup: CDR1 SGHTA, CDR2 FQGNSA. CDR3 sequence reads: CASSSRDRGIRSPLHF. CDR3 in DNA: TGTGCCAGCAGCTCCCGGGACAGGGGGATTCGTTCACCCCTCCACTTT.

This clone was picked up one time. This chain links TRBV3-1 (or the pseudogene TRBV3-2) with TRBJ2-3; TRBD1 matches at 10 bases. The V and J ends lost 4 bases and 14 bases, in that order; junction bases with no gene match: 12. Germline CDR1 is LGHDT and CDR2 is YNNKEL (reference sequence). CDR3 length: 14 residues. CDR3 bases: TGTGCCAGCAGCCCATTACTGACAGGGGGCGTGTTGTATTTT. Residues: CASSPLLTGGVLYF.

This clone appeared once. For the CDR3, the DNA is TGTGCCAGTAGTAGGGGCCTCAATAGCAATCAGCCCCAGCATTTT. Its translation is CASSRGLNSNQPQHF. The V gene is TRBV19, the J gene TRBJ1-5; weak D call: TRBD1 (5 bases). CDR1 is LNHDA and CDR2 is SQIVND in the germline V gene (reference sequence). The V and J ends lost 4 bases and 0 bases respectively, with 10 bases between them. The length of the CDR3 is 15 residues. The whole variable domain, filled in from reference TRBV19 and TRBJ1-5, reads DGGITQSPKYLFRKEGQNVTLSCEQNLNHDAMYWYRQDPGQGLRLIYYSQIVNDFQKGDIAEGYSVSREKKESFPLTVTSAQKNPTAFYLCASSRGLNSNQPQHFGDGTRLSIL.

V is TRBV7-2 and J is TRBJ1-1; D remains ambiguous. This CDR3 is built from 14 residues. Per germline, CDR1 SGHTA and CDR2 FQGNSA. With 1 base removed from V and 5 bases from J, the gap between germline ends came to 11 bases. The CDR3 reads CASSLERAGTEAFF. The CDR3, as DNA: TGTGCCAGCAGCTTAGAAAGGGCGGGAACTGAAGCTTTCTTT.

The chain employs TRBV7-2 and TRBJ2-2; TRBD1 matches 7 bases. The CDR3 is 15 amino acids. V trimming: 5 bases; J trimming: 6 bases; junction bases outside the gene matches: 9. Per the germline V gene, CDR1 is SGHTA and CDR2 is FQGNSA. The DNA for the CDR3 is TGTGCCAGCAGCCTGGACAGGTCCGGGGCCGGGGAGCTGTTTTTT. This translates into CASSLDRSGAGELFF.

The chain employs TRBV11-2 and TRBJ2-1; TRBD2 aligns across 8 bases. V shed 1 base and J 7 bases; nucleotides not matched to a gene: 6. The CDR3 totals 15 residues. Per germline, CDR1 SGHAT and CDR2 FQNNGV. CDR3 in amino acids: CASSLAGGHVNEQFF. The CDR3 DNA sequence: TGTGCCAGCAGCTTAGCGGGGGGGCACGTAAATGAGCAGTTCTTC. The entire variable domain, with the rest obtained from reference TRBV11-2 and TRBJ2-1, is as follows: EAGVAQSPRYKIIEKRQSVAFWCNPISGHATLYWYQQILGQGPKLLIQFQNNGVVDDSQLPKDRFSAERLKGVDSTLKIQPAKLEDSAVYLCASSLAGGHVNEQFFGPGTRLTVL.

The chain is built from TRBV6-5 and TRBJ1-1; tentatively, D is TRBD1 (5 bases). The CDR3 is made up of 14 amino acids. Germline V gene data show CDR1 as MNHEY and CDR2 as SVGAGI. The V end was cut by 8 bases, the J end by 0 bases, with 13 bases between. DNA for the CDR3: TGTGCCAGCTCCTCGGAGGGGATGAACACTGAAGCTTTCTTT. Translating it yields CASSSEGMNTEAFF.

Written as DNA, the CDR3 is TGCGCCAGCAGCCCACAATTTGTTGGGAACACCGGGGAGCTGTTTTTT. Protein sequence: CASSPQFVGNTGELFF. V usage is TRBV5-1 and J usage is TRBJ2-2, with D uncertain. The V end lost 4 bases, the J end lost 1 base, and 14 bases lay between the germline ends. The CDR3 sequence is 16 residues long. Germline V gene sequence: CDR1 SGHRS, CDR2 YFSETQ. Using reference TRBV5-1 and TRBJ2-2 for the parts outside the CDR3, the full variable domain is KAGVTQTPRYLIKTRGQQVTLSCSPISGHRSVSWYQQTPGQGLQFLFEYFSETQRNKGNFPGRFSGRQFSNSRSEMNVSTLELGDSALYLCASSPQFVGNTGELFFGEGSRLTVL.

The chain recombines TRBV6-5 with TRBJ2-1, with 9 bases lining up with TRBD1. The CDR3 spans 15 residues. Germline V gene lookup returns CDR1 MNHEY and CDR2 SVGAGI. V trimming: 6 bases; J trimming: 0 bases; junction bases outside the gene matches: 3. Written as DNA, the CDR3 is TGTGCCAGCAGCCGGGACAGGGACTCCTACAATGAGCAGTTCTTC. Translated, it gives CASSRDRDSYNEQFF.

This chain uses TRBV6-1 with TRBJ1-2, with D perhaps matching TRBD1 (6 bases). The CDR3 is 13 amino acids. Trimming stripped 2 bases from V and 6 bases from J, with 10 bases between. Germline V lookup: CDR1 MNHNS, CDR2 SASEGT. DNA for the CDR3: TGTGCCAGCAGTGAATTATACAGGGATGGCTACACCTTC. Residues: CASSELYRDGYTF.

This chain joins TRBV7-6 and TRBJ2-7, with 10 bases fitting TRBD1. J gave up 7 bases and V 4 bases, and 10 bases lay outside the gene matches. Germline CDR1 reads SGHVS; CDR2 reads FNYEAQ. This CDR3 contains 15 residues. This CDR3 is CASSSRPGTGVEQYF. The DNA of the CDR3 is TGTGCCAGCAGCTCTCGACCCGGGACAGGGGTTGAGCAGTACTTC.

The chain uses TRBV5-4 and TRBJ1-1; D remains ambiguous. CDR3 length: 15 amino acids. The V gene's germline CDR1 is SGHNT and CDR2 YYREEE (reference sequence). Trimming shortened V by 3 bases and J by 1 base, and 13 bases separated the two germline ends. CDR3 in amino acids: CASSSTTEGNTEAFF. The CDR3 bases are TGTGCCAGCAGCTCCACGACCGAGGGGAACACTGAAGCTTTCTTT.

Details on this clone: Mismatch with germline at one junction end may stem from a read error. This chain links TRBV20-1 with TRBJ2-2; D possibly corresponds to TRBD1 (6 bases). The CDR3 has 11 amino acids. Germline V lookup: CDR1 DFQATT, CDR2 SNEGSKA (reference sequence). CDR3 loop: CSADTGTLVLF. The CDR3 coding sequence is TGCAGTGCCGACACAGGGACCCTAGTGCTTTTT.

This clone was seen a few times. The chain employs TRBV19 and TRBJ1-3, with D uncertain. Germline V lookup: CDR1 LNHDA, CDR2 SQIVND (reference sequence). Trimming cost V 5 bases and J 0 bases, with 8 bases left between them. This CDR3 is 14 amino acids long. CDR3 DNA sequence: TGTGCCAGTAGTGACTCATACTCTGGAAACACCATATATTTT. Its protein is CASSDSYSGNTIYF.

The chain combines TRBV27 with TRBJ1-5, with D perhaps matching TRBD1 (6 bases). The V gene's germline CDR1 is MNHEY and CDR2 SMNVEV (reference sequence). This CDR3 contains 16 residues. The ends were cut back, 6 bases at V and 8 bases at J, with 23 bases in the middle. CDR3 sequence reads: CASSPQRAGGKEPQHF. The CDR3 DNA follows: TGTGCCAGCAGCCCTCAACGTGCGGGGGGCAAAGAGCCCCAGCATTTT.